The sequence of this TCR beta chain was determined in a study of T cells in Graves' hyperthyroidism and ophthalmopathy. Template material for amplifying TCR beta CDR3 regions consisted of RNA transcripts. During a first-round RT-PCR of the TCR CDR3, the HTBI primer set was used. TCRdb passed the multiplex PCR reads through MiXCR, listing each CDR3 protein once. The repertoire holds about 420,000 distinct CDR3 sequences, with 15% to 18% as singletons. The clonotype was recovered from a woman between 18 and 30 years old with Graves' hyperthyroidism. The sequencing sample was made of blood.

The CDR3 DNA reads as TGTGCCAGCAGCCAAGGGAGGGGGGGGGCAGATACGCAGTATTTT. It translates to CASSQGRGGADTQYF. V usage is TRBV4-2 and J usage is TRBJ2-3; D perhaps matches TRBD2 (7 bases). CDR1 is LGHNA, CDR2 YNFKEQ, per germline. V lost 1 base and J 4 bases, leaving 12 bases between the germline ends. The CDR3 sequence is 15 residues long.